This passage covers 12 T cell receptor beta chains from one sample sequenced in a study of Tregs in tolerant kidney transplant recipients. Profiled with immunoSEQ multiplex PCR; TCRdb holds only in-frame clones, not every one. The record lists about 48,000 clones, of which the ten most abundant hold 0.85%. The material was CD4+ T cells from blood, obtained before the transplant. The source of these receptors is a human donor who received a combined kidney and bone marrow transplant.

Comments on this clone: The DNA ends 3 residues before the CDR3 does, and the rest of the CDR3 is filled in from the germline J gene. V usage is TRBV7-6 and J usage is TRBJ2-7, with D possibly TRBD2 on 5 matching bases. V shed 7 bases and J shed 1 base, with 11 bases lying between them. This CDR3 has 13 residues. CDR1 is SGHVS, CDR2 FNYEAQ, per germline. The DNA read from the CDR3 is TGTGCCAGCACCCTAGGAGGATCCTACGAG. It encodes CASTLGGSYE. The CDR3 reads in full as CASTLGGSYEQYF.

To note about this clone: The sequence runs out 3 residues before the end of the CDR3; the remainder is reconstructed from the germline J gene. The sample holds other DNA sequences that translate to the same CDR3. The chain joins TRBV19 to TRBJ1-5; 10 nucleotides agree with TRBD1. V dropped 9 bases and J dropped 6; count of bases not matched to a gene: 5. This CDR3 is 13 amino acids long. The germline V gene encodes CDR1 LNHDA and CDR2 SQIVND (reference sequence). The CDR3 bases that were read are TGTGCCAGCGTGGACAGGGGGGGTCAGCCC. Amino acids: CASVDRGGQP. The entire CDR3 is CASVDRGGQPQHF. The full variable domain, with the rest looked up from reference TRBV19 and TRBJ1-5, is DGGITQSPKYLFRKEGQNVTLSCEQNLNHDAMYWYRQDPGQGLRLIYYSQIVNDFQKGDIAEGYSVSREKKESFPLTVTSAQKNPTAFYLCASVDRGGQPQHFGDGTRLSIL.

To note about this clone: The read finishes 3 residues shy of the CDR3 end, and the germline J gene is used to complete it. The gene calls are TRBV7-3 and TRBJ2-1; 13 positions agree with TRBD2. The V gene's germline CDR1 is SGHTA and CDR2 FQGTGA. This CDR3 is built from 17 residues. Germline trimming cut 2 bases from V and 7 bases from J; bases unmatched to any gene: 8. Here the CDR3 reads CASSLFSGLAGFNEQFF. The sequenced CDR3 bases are TGTGCCAGCAGCTTATTCTCGGGACTAGCGGGATTTAATGAG.

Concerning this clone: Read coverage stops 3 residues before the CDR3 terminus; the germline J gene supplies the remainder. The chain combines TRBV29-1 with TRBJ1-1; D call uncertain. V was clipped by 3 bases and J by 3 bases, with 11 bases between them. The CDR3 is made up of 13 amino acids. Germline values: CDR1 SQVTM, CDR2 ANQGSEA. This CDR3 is CSVDPSGDTEAFF. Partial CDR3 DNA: TGCAGCGTTGACCCCTCCGGGGACACTGAA.

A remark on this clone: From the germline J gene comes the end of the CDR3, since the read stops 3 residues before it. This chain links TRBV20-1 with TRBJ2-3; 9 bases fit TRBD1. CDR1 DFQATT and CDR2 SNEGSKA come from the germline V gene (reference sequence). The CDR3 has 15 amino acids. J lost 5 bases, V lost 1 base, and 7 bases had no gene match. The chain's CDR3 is CSARGGQGKQDTQYF. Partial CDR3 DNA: TGCAGTGCTAGAGGCGGACAGGGGAAACAAGATACG.

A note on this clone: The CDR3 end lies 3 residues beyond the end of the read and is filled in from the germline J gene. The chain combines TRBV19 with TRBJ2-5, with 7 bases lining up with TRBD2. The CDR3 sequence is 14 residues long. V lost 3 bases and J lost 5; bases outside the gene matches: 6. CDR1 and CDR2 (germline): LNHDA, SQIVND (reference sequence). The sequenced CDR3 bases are TGTGCCAGTAGTATTTCTGGGAGGGGTGAGACC. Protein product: CASSISGRGET. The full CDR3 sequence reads CASSISGRGETQYF.

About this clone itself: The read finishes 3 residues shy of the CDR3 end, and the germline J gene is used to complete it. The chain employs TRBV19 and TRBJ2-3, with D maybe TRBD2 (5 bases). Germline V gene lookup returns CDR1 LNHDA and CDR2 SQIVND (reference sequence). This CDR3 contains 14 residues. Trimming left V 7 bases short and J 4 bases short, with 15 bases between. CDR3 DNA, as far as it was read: TGTGCCAGTACGCCCGGACTTTGGGCAGATACG. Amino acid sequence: CASTPGLWADT. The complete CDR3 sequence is CASTPGLWADTQYF.

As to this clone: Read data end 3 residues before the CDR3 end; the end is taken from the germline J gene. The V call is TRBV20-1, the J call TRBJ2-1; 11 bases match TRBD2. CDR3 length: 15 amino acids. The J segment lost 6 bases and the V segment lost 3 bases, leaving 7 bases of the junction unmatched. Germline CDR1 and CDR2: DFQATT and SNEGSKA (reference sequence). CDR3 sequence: CSASPTSGSINEQFF. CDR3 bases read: TGCAGTGCTAGCCCTACTAGCGGGAGTATCAATGAG.

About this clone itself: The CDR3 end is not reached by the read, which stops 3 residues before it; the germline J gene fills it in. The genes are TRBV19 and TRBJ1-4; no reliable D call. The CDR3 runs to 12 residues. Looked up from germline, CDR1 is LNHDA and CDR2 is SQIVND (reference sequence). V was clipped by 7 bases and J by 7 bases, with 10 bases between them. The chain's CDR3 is CASNQESEKLFF. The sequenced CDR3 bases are TGTGCCAGTAATCAGGAATCTGAAAAA.

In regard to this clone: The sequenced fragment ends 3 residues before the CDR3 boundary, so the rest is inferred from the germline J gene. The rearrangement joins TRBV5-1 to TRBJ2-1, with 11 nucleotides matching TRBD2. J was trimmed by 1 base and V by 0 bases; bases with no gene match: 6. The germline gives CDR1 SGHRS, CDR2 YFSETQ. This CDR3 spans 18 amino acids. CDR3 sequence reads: CASSLASLAGGSYNEQFF. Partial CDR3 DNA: TGCGCCAGCAGCTTGGCCTCCCTAGCGGGAGGTTCCTACAATGAG.

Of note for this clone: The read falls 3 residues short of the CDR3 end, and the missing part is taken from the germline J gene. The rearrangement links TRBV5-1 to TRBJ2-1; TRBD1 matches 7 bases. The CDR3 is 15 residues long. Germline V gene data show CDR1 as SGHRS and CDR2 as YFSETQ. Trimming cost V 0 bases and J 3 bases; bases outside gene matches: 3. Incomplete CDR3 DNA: TGCGCCAGCAGCTTGGAGCAGGGGGTCTACAATGAG. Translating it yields CASSLEQGVYNE. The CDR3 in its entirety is CASSLEQGVYNEQFF.

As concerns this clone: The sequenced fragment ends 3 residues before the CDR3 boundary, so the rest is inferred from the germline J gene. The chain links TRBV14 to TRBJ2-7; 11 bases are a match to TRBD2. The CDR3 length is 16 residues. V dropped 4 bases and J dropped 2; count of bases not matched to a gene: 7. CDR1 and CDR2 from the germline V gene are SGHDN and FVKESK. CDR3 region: CASSRRTSGQTYEQYF. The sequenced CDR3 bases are TGTGCCAGCAGCCGGAGGACTAGCGGGCAGACCTACGAG.